The rows below give T cell receptor beta chains drawn from one sample of a study of shared clonotypes between healthy human individuals. The repertoire was sequenced with immunoSEQ multiplex PCR; TCRdb's copy has only in-frame clones and lacks some. The profile shows a few hundred thousand clones, just over 65% of them singletons. The sample consisted of memory CD4+ T cells sorted from blood. The origin of the receptors is a man between 25 and 39 years old in good health. The CDR3 runs from the conserved cysteine through the conserved F or W. Fields, in order: D gene, V gene, J gene, clone size, CDR3 protein, CDR3 DNA. The D gene is left open where the match is weak. Expanded clones are given a class, and other clones once, few, many or no size at all.

D: TRBD1
V: TRBV7-3
J: TRBJ2-3
size: .
CDR3: CASSLKGALTDTQYF
DNA: TGTGCCAGCAGCTTAAAGGGGGCCCTCACAGATACGCAGTATTTT

D: .
V: TRBV6-1
J: TRBJ2-7
size: .
CDR3: CASSGKVQGGATYEQYF
DNA: TGTGCCAGCAGTGGGAAAGTCCAAGGGGGGGCCACCTACGAGCAGTACTTC

D: .
V: TRBV6-6
J: TRBJ1-5
size: .
CDR3: CASRHNSDQPQHF
DNA: TGTGCCAGCAGACACAACAGCGATCAGCCCCAGCATTTT

D: .
V: TRBV9
J: TRBJ2-2
size: few
CDR3: CASSVRAGELFF
DNA: TGTGCCAGCAGCGTTCGAGCCGGGGAGCTGTTTTTT

D: TRBD2
V: TRBV6-6
J: TRBJ2-3
size: .
CDR3: CASSYGAGSDTQYF
DNA: TGTGCCAGCAGTTACGGAGCGGGGTCAGATACGCAGTATTTT

D: .
V: TRBV27
J: TRBJ2-7
size: .
CDR3: CASSSRDSPPYEQYF
DNA: TGTGCCAGCAGTTCCCGGGACTCCCCGCCCTACGAGCAGTACTTC

D: .
V: TRBV2
J: TRBJ2-2
size: .
CDR3: CASSDLGEVGELFF
DNA: TGTGCCAGCAGTGATTTGGGTGAGGTAGGGGAGCTGTTTTTT

D: TRBD2
V: TRBV4-3
J: TRBJ2-1
size: many
CDR3: CASSQDPAGTTTMRQFF
DNA: TGCGCCAGCAGCCAAGATCCAGCGGGGACCACTACAATGAGGCAGTTCTTC

D: .
V: TRBV5-1
J: TRBJ1-1
size: .
CDR3: CASSYGENTEAFF
DNA: TGCGCCAGCAGCTATGGGGAGAACACTGAAGCTTTCTTT

D: .
V: TRBV2
J: TRBJ1-2
size: few
CDR3: CASSVEGRGYTF
DNA: TGTGCCAGCAGTGTGGAAGGGCGGGGCTACACCTTC

D: TRBD2
V: TRBV28
J: TRBJ2-7
size: .
CDR3: CASGTSGRGSYEQYF
DNA: TGTGCCAGCGGGACGAGCGGGAGGGGTTCCTACGAGCAGTACTTC

D: .
V: TRBV6-4
J: TRBJ2-2
size: few
CDR3: CASSPLGSGELFF
DNA: TGTGCCAGCAGCCCACTAGGATCCGGGGAGCTGTTTTTT

D: .
V: TRBV10-3
J: TRBJ2-7
size: .
CDR3: CAISEDQGITYEQYF
DNA: TGTGCCATCAGTGAGGATCAGGGAATCACCTACGAGCAGTACTTC

D: .
V: TRBV7-2
J: TRBJ2-7
size: .
CDR3: CASSLAGRTTSLGYEQYF
DNA: TGTGCCAGCAGCTTAGCAGGCAGAACAACCTCCCTAGGCTACGAGCAGTACTTC

D: .
V: TRBV5-6
J: TRBJ2-5
size: once
CDR3: CASSPGLQETQYF
DNA: TGTGCCAGCAGCCCGGGACTCCAAGAGACCCAGTACTTC

D: .
V: TRBV2
J: TRBJ2-1
size: .
CDR3: CASSVQGYNEQFF
DNA: TGTGCCAGCAGTGTCCAGGGTTACAATGAGCAGTTCTTC

D: .
V: TRBV5-4
J: TRBJ2-1
size: few
CDR3: CASSPSRGDKYNEQFF
DNA: TGTGCCAGCAGCCCCAGTCGGGGGGACAAATACAATGAGCAGTTCTTC

D: .
V: TRBV30
J: TRBJ2-3
size: .
CDR3: CAWTLRALDTQYF
DNA: TGTGCCTGGACCCTCAGGGCTCTAGATACGCAGTATTTT

D: .
V: TRBV5-5
J: TRBJ1-1
size: .
CDR3: CASSPDRWAEAFF
DNA: TGTGCCAGCAGCCCGGATCGTTGGGCTGAAGCTTTCTTT

D: .
V: TRBV5-4
J: TRBJ2-1
size: .
CDR3: CASSLPGDNEQFF
DNA: TGTGCCAGCAGCTTGCCCGGCGACAATGAGCAGTTCTTC

D: TRBD2
V: TRBV7-2
J: TRBJ2-3
size: few
CDR3: CASSLKLAGATDTQYF
DNA: TGTGCCAGCAGCTTAAAACTAGCGGGAGCCACAGATACGCAGTATTTT

D: TRBD1
V: TRBV27
J: TRBJ2-7
size: .
CDR3: CASSSGTGKYEQYF
DNA: TGTGCCAGCAGCTCCGGGACAGGGAAATACGAGCAGTACTTC

D: .
V: TRBV5-4
J: TRBJ2-7
size: .
CDR3: CASSGTRGTSYEQYF
DNA: TGTGCCAGCTCCGGGACCCGGGGGACCTCCTACGAGCAGTACTTC

D: TRBD2
V: TRBV9
J: TRBJ2-1
size: .
CDR3: CASSTQRDRNEQFF
DNA: TGTGCCAGCAGCACCCAGCGGGATCGAAATGAGCAGTTCTTC

D: .
V: TRBV5-6
J: TRBJ1-1
size: .
CDR3: CASNPVARAAEAFF
DNA: TGTGCCAGCAATCCCGTCGCTAGAGCAGCTGAAGCTTTCTTT

D: TRBD2
V: TRBV15
J: TRBJ2-7
size: .
CDR3: CATSRRTSGSEQYF
DNA: TGTGCCACCAGCAGAAGGACTAGCGGGAGCGAGCAGTACTTC

D: TRBD2
V: TRBV11-3
J: TRBJ2-7
size: .
CDR3: CASSTSGRVSSYEQYF
DNA: TGTGCCAGCAGCACTAGCGGGAGGGTTAGCTCCTACGAGCAGTACTTC

D: TRBD2
V: TRBV11-3
J: TRBJ2-1
size: .
CDR3: CASSLELASGGNEQFF
DNA: TGTGCCAGCAGCTTAGAGTTGGCTAGCGGGGGCAATGAGCAGTTCTTC

D: TRBD2
V: TRBV10-2
J: TRBJ2-3
size: .
CDR3: CASSEPSGPTDTQYF
DNA: TGCGCCAGCAGTGAGCCTAGCGGGCCCACAGATACGCAGTATTTT

D: .
V: TRBV5-4
J: TRBJ1-2
size: .
CDR3: CASSLVAADGYTF
DNA: TGTGCCAGCAGCTTGGTGGCAGCGGATGGCTACACCTTC

D: .
V: TRBV5-4
J: TRBJ2-7
size: .
CDR3: CASSSLVTSYEQYF
DNA: TGTGCCAGCAGCTCCCTCGTGACCTCCTACGAGCAGTACTTC

D: TRBD1
V: TRBV28
J: TRBJ1-2
size: few
CDR3: CASSPTGGLDGYTF
DNA: TGTGCCAGCAGCCCGACAGGGGGCTTGGATGGCTACACCTTC

D: .
V: TRBV7-9
J: TRBJ1-4
size: .
CDR3: CASSPIAVGGRDEKLFF
DNA: TGTGCCAGCAGCCCCATCGCCGTCGGGGGGAGGGATGAAAAACTGTTTTTT

D: TRBD2
V: TRBV7-9
J: TRBJ2-5
size: once
CDR3: CASSPGLAGISKMETQYF
DNA: TGTGCCAGCAGCCCGGGACTAGCGGGGATCAGTAAAATGGAGACCCAGTACTTC

D: .
V: TRBV27
J: TRBJ2-1
size: .
CDR3: CASRVLDGYNEQFF
DNA: TGTGCCAGCAGAGTACTAGACGGATACAATGAGCAGTTCTTC

D: .
V: TRBV10-2
J: TRBJ1-3
size: .
CDR3: CASNDRQAAGNTIYF
DNA: TGCGCCAGCAACGACAGACAGGCGGCTGGAAACACCATATATTTT

D: .
V: TRBV9
J: TRBJ2-7
size: .
CDR3: CASSPREGTLPYEQYF
DNA: TGTGCCAGCAGCCCGCGTGAAGGGACATTACCCTACGAGCAGTACTTC

D: .
V: TRBV14
J: TRBJ1-5
size: .
CDR3: CASSPGLNQPQHF
DNA: TGTGCCAGCAGCCCGGGTCTAAATCAGCCCCAGCATTTT

D: .
V: TRBV14
J: TRBJ2-5
size: .
CDR3: CASSQGSGRIGTQYF
DNA: TGTGCCAGCAGCCAAGGATCGGGGCGGATTGGGACCCAGTACTTC

D: TRBD2
V: TRBV7-6
J: TRBJ2-3
size: few
CDR3: CASSSTRTSGRITQYF
DNA: TGTGCCAGCAGCTCAACCCGGACTAGCGGGAGAATTACGCAGTATTTT

D: .
V: TRBV6-5
J: TRBJ2-1
size: .
CDR3: CASRATLGVEQFF
DNA: TGTGCCAGCAGAGCCACGCTCGGGGTTGAGCAGTTCTTC

D: .
V: TRBV9
J: TRBJ2-1
size: .
CDR3: CASSVGLRANEQFF
DNA: TGTGCCAGCAGCGTAGGATTGAGGGCCAATGAGCAGTTCTTC

D: TRBD2
V: TRBV27
J: TRBJ2-7
size: .
CDR3: CASSLSLAGDEQYF
DNA: TGTGCCAGCAGTTTATCGCTAGCGGGAGACGAGCAGTACTTC

D: .
V: TRBV28
J: TRBJ1-2
size: .
CDR3: CASRPQGNYGYTF
DNA: TGTGCCAGCAGGCCCCAGGGGAACTATGGCTACACCTTC

D: .
V: TRBV2
J: TRBJ1-2
size: few
CDR3: CASGAGERGYTF
DNA: TGTGCCAGCGGGGCAGGGGAGAGAGGCTACACCTTC

D: .
V: TRBV5-6
J: TRBJ2-3
size: .
CDR3: CASSLFGVGGDTQYF
DNA: TGTGCCAGCAGCTTGTTTGGGGTAGGTGGAGATACGCAGTATTTT

D: .
V: TRBV29-1
J: TRBJ1-2
size: .
CDR3: CSVEVGGYGYTF
DNA: TGCAGCGTTGAAGTCGGCGGCTATGGCTACACCTTC

D: .
V: TRBV5-1
J: TRBJ2-7
size: .
CDR3: CASSGNSYEQYF
DNA: TGCGCCAGCAGCGGGAACTCCTACGAGCAGTACTTC

D: TRBD2
V: TRBV6-5
J: TRBJ2-1
size: many
CDR3: CASSLAGGGHEQFF
DNA: TGTGCCAGCAGTCTAGCGGGAGGTGGCCATGAGCAGTTCTTC

D: TRBD1
V: TRBV18
J: TRBJ2-1
size: .
CDR3: CASSRGQGRGYEQFF
DNA: TGTGCCAGCTCACGTGGACAGGGAAGGGGCTATGAGCAGTTCTTC

D: .
V: TRBV29-1
J: TRBJ2-5
size: .
CDR3: CSVGGLVVETQYF
DNA: TGCAGCGTTGGGGGTTTAGTCGTAGAGACCCAGTACTTC

D: .
V: TRBV18
J: TRBJ2-2
size: few
CDR3: CASSPIYTGELFF
DNA: TGTGCCAGCTCACCAATTTATACCGGGGAGCTGTTTTTT

D: .
V: TRBV28
J: TRBJ1-5
size: .
CDR3: CASSSGDQPGNQPQHF
DNA: TGTGCCAGCAGCTCTGGGGACCAGCCGGGCAATCAGCCCCAGCATTTT

D: .
V: TRBV5-1
J: TRBJ2-3
size: .
CDR3: CASSVTPTDTQYF
DNA: TGCGCCAGCAGCGTGACCCCGACGGATACGCAGTATTTT